The subject of this entry is one T cell receptor (beta chain). The antigen remains unidentified. The V end lost 3 bases, the J end lost 2 bases, and 4 bases lay between the germline ends. Looked up from germline, CDR1 is DFQATT and CDR2 is SNEGSKA (reference sequence). CDR3 size: 11 residues. The source of the sample is a study of T cell responses to AZD1222 COVID-19 vaccine. Broader study findings: White British donors predominated, females outnumbered males, and clonal diversity was possibly underestimated. Researchers took repertoire samples only after the peak T cell response had come. With two AZD1222 doses given, Spike-specific TCR breadth and depth both rose.

TCRdb keeps only in-frame clones here, not all; method: immunoSEQ multiplex PCR. The table has tens of thousands of clones, roughly nine tenths seen once. Material: peripheral blood, obtained 28 days after the second AZD1222 dose. The sequence derives from an adult who received the AZD1222 COVID-19 vaccine. The chain has TRBV20-1 and TRBJ1-2; D is undetermined. In DNA, the CDR3 is TGCAGTGCTAGTAAGAACTATGGCTACACCTTC. It translates to CSASKNYGYTF.